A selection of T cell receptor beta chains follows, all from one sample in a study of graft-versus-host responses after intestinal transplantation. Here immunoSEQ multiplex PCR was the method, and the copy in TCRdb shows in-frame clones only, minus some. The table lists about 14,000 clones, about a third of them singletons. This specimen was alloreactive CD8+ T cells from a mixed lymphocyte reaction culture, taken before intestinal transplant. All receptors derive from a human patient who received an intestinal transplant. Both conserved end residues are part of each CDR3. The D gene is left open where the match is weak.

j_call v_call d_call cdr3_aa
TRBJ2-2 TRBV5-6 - CASSLSGGPHTGELFF
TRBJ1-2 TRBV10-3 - CAISEGHLIRRYGYTF
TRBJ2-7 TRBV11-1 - CASSPPTGAYEQYF
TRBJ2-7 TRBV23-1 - CASSHRARKGSSYEQYF
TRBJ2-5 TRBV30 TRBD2 CAWGGGAGPGETQYF
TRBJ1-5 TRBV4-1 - CASSQEVVEPQHF
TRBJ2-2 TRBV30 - CAWVNTGELFF
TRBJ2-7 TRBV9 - CASSVSFSSTYEQYF
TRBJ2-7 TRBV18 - CASSRRPSLIVGKAYEQYF
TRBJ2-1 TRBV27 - CASSLVTGNFNNEQFF
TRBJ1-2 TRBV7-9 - CASSTQGKGLDGYTF
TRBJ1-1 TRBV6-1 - CASSEVGLGTEAFF
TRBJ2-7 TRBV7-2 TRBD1 CASSPRQGELYEQYF
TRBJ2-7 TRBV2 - CASRMTPIVTAEQYF
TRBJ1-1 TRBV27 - CASSLGGGTEAFF
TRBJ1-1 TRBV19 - CASSGRQLGNTEAFF
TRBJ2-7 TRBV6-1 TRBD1 CASSRDRGLEQYF
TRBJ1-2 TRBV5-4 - CASGENIPGKTYGYTF
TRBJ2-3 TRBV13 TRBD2 CASSWGLAGYTSTDTQYF
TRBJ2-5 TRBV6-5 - CASSEEQLRETQYF
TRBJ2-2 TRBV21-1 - CASRSVVATQGLTGELFF
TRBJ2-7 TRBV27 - CASSGSPYEQYF
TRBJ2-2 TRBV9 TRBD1 CASRATGVNTGELFF
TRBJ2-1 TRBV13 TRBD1 CASSPGDRSYNEQFF
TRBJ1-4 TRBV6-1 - CASSPYRDNEKLFF
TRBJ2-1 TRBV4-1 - CASSQERTAYNEQFF
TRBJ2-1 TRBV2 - CASSGGWGVNEQFF
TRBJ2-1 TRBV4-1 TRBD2 CASSPLRSGGHNNEQFF
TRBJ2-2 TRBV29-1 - CSVPTGRGAAGTGELFF